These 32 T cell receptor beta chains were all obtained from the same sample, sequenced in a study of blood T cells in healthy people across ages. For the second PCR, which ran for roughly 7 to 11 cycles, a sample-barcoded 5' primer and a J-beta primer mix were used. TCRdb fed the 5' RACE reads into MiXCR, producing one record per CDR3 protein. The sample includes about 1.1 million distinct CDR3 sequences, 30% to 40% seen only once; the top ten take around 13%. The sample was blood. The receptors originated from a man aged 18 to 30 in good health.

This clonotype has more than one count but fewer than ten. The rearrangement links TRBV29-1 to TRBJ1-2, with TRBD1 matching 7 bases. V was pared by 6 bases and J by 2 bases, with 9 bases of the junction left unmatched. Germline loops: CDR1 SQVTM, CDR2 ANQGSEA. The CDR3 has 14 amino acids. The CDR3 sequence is CSVLRQGGNYGYTF. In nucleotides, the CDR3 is TGCAGCGTCCTTCGGCAGGGGGGGAACTATGGCTACACCTTC.

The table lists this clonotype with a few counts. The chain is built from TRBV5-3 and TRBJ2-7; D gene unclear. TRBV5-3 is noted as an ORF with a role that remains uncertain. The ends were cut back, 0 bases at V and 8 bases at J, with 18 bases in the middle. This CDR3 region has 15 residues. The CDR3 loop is CARSLVVGVLYKQYF. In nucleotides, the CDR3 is TGTGCCAGAAGCTTGGTCGTTGGGGTCTTGTACAAGCAGTACTTC.

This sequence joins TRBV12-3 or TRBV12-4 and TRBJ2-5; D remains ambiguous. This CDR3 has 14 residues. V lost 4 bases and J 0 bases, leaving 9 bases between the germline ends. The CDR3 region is CASSSRSYQETQYF. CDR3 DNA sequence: TGTGCCAGCAGTTCCAGGTCGTACCAAGAGACCCAGTACTTC.

The CDR3 nucleotides are TGTGCCAGCAGCCAAGCCCAGGGACAGGGCTTTGGGCAGTTCTTC. Protein sequence: CASSQAQGQGFGQFF. V gene TRBV3-1 combines with J gene TRBJ2-1; TRBD1 matches at 9 bases. The CDR3 is 15 amino acids. Germline V CDR1 and CDR2: LGHDT, YNNKEL (reference sequence). V was clipped by 1 base and J by 12 bases; unmatched bases: 10.

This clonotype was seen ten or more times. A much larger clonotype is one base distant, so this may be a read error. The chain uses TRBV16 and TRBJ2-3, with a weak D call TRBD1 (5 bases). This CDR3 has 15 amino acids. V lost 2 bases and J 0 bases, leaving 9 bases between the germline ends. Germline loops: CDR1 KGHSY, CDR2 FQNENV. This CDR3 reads CASSQGAGSTDTQYF. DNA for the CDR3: TGTGCCAGCAGCCAAGGGGCAGGGAGCACAGATACGCAGTATTTT.

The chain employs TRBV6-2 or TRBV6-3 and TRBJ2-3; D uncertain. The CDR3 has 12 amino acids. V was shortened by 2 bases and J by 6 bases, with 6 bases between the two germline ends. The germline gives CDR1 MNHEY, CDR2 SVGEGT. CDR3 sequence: CASSYLMDTQYF. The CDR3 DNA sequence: TGTGCCAGCAGTTACCTAATGGATACGCAGTATTTT.

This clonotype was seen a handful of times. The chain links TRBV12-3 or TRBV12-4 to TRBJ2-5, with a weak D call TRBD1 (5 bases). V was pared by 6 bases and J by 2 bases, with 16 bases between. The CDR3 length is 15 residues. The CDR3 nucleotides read TGTGCCAGCAGACCACTAACAGGAGAACAAGAGACCCAGTACTTC. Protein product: CASRPLTGEQETQYF.

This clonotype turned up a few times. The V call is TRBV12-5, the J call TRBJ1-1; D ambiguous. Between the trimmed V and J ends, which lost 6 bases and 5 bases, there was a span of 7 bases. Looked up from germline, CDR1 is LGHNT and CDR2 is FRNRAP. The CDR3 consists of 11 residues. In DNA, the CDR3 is TGTGCTAGTGGGCTATGGACTGAAGCTTTCTTT. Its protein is CASGLWTEAFF. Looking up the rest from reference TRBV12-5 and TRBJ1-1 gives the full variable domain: DARVTQTPRHKVTEMGQEVTMRCQPILGHNTVFWYRQTMMQGLELLAYFRNRAPLDDSGMPKDRFSAEMPDATLATLKIQPSEPRDSAVYFCASGLWTEAFFGQGTRLTVV.

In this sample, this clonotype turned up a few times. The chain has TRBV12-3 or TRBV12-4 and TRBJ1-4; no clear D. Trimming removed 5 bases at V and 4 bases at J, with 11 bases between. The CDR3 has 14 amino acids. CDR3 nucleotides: TGTGCCAGCAGTCCGAAGACGGGTAATGAAAAACTGTTTTTT. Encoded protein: CASSPKTGNEKLFF.

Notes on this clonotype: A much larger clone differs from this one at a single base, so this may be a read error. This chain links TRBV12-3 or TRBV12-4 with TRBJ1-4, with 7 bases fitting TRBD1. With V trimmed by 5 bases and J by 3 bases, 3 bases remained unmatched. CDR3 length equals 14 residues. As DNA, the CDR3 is TGTGCCAGCAGTCGGACAGGACCTAATGAAAAACTGTTTTTT. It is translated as CASSRTGPNEKLFF.

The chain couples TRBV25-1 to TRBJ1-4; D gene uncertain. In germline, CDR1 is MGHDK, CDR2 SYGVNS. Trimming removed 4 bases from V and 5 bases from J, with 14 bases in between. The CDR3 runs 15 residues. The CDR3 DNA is TGTGCCAGCAGTGGATGGGGAGCGAGGAATGAAAAACTGTTTTTT. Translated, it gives CASSGWGARNEKLFF.

CDR3 DNA sequence: TGTGCCAGCCGAGCCCCAGGGCGGAACTATGGCTACACCTTC. This gives the protein CASRAPGRNYGYTF. J is TRBJ1-2 and V is TRBV2; D is possibly TRBD1 (5 bases). Trimming cost V 8 bases and J 2 bases, with 15 bases left between them. The germline gives CDR1 SNHLY, CDR2 FYNNEI. The CDR3 has 14 residues.

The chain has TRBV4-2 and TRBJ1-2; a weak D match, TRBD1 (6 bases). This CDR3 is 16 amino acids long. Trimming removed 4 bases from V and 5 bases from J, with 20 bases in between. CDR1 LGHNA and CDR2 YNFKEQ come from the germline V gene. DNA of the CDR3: TGTGCCAGCAGCCCATCCATACAGGGAAGGGGATATGGCTACACCTTC. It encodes CASSPSIQGRGYGYTF.

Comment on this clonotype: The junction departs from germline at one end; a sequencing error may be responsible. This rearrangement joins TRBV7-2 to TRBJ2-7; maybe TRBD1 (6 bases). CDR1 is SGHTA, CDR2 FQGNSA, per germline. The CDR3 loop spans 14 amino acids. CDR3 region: CACSLQGPLYEQYF. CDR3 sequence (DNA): TGTGCCTGCAGCTTACAGGGTCCCCTTTACGAGCAGTACTTC.

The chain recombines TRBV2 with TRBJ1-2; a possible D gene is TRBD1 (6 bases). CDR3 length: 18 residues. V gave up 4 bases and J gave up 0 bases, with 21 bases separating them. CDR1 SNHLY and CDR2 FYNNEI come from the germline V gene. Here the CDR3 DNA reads TGTGCCAGCAGTGTCTTCCGGGACACACTACAATCTAACTATGGCTACACCTTC. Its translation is CASSVFRDTLQSNYGYTF.

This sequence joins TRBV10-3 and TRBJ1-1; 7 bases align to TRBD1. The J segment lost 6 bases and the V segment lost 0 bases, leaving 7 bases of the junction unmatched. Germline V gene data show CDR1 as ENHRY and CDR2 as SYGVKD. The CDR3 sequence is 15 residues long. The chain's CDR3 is CAISESGQIGAEAFF. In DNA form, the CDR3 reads TGTGCCATCAGTGAGTCGGGACAGATAGGGGCTGAAGCTTTCTTT.

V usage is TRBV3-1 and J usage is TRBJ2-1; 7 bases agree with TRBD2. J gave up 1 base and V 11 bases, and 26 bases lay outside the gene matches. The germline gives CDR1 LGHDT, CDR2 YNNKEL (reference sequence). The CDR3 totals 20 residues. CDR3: CAGSQVLRSGLAVSYNEQFF. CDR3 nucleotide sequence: TGTGCCGGTAGCCAAGTTTTGAGGTCTGGCCTAGCGGTTTCCTACAATGAGCAGTTCTTC.

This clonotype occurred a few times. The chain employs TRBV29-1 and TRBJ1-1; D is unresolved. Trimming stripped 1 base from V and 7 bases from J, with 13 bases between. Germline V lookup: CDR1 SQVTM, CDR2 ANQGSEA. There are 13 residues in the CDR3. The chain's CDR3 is CSVEVGLRDEAFF. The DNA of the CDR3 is TGCAGCGTTGAAGTGGGCCTTAGAGATGAAGCTTTCTTT.

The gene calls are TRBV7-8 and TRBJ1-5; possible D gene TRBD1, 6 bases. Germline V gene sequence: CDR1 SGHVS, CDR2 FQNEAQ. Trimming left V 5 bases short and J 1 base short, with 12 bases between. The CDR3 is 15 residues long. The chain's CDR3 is CASSRGPTSNQPQHF. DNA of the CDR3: TGTGCCAGCAGCCGGGGGCCAACGAGCAATCAGCCCCAGCATTTT.

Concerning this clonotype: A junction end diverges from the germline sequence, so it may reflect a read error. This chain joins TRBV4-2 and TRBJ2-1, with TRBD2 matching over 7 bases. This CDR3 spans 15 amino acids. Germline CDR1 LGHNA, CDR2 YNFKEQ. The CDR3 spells CASSEDGGLYNEQFF. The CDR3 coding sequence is TGTGCCAGCAGCGAAGACGGGGGGTTATACAATGAGCAGTTCTTC.

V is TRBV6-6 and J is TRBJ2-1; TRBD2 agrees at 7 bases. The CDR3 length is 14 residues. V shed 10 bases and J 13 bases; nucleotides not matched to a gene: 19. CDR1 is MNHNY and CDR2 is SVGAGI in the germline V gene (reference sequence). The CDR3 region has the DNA TGTGCCATCGCAATAGGGACTACTCAGGAGACCCAGTTCTTC. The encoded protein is CAIAIGTTQETQFF.

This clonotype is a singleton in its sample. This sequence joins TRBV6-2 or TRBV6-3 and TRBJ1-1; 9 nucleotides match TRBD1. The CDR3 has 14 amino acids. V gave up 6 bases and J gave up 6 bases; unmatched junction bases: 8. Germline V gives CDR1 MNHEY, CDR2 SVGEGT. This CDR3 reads CASRRDREKPEAFF. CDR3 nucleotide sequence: TGTGCCAGCAGACGGGACAGGGAAAAGCCTGAAGCTTTCTTT.

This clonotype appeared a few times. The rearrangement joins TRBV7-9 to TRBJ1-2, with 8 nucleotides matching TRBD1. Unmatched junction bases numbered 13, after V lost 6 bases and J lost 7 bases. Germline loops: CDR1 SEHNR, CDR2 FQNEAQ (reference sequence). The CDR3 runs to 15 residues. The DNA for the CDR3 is TGTGCCAGCAGTCCTCCATTGACAGGGGAGGGTGGCTACACCTTC. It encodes CASSPPLTGEGGYTF.

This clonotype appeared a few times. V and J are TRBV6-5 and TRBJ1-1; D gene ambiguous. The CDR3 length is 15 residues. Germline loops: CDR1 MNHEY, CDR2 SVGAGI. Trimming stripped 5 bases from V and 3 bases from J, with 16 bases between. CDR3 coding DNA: TGTGCCAGCAGTCGTAGAGGGAGACGGGACACTGAAGCTTTCTTT. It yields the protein CASSRRGRRDTEAFF.

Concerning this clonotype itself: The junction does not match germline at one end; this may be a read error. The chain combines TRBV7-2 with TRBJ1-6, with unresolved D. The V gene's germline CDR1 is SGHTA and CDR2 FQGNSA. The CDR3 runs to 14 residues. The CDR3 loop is CASSLASNNSPLHF. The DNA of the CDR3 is TGTGCCAGCAGCTTAGCCTCCAATAATTCACCCCTCCACTTT.

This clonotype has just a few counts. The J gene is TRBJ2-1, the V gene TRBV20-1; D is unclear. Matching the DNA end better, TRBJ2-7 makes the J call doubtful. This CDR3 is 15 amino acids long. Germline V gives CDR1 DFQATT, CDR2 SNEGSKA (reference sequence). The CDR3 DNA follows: TGCAGTGCTAGCGACGGTGAAGGGCAGTACAATGAGCAGTACTTC. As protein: CSASDGEGQYNEQYF.

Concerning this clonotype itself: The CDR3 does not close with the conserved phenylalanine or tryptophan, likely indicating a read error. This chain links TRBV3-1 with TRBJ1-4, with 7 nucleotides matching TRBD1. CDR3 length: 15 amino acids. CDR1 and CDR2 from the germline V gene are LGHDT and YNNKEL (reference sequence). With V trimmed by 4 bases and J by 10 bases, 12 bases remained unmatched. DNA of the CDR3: TGTGCCAGCAGCCCCTCCGGGACAGCAACCCGAAAACTGTTTATT. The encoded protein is CASSPSGTATRKLFI.

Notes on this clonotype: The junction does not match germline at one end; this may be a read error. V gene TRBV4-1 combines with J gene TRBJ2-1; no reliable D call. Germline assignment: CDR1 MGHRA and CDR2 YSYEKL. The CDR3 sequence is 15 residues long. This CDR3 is CASSQDLLPYNGQFF. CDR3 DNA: TGCGCCAGCAGCCAAGATCTGTTACCCTACAATGGGCAGTTCTTC.

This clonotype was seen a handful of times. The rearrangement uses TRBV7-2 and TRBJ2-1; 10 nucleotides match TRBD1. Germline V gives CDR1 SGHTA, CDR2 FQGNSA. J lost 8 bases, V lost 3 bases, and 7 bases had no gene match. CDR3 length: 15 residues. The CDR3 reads CASSLTGGLADEQFF. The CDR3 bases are TGTGCCAGCAGCTTGACAGGGGGCCTGGCTGATGAGCAGTTCTTC. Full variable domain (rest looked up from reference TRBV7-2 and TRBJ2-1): GAGVSQSPSNKVTEKGKDVELRCDPISGHTALYWYRQSLGQGLEFLIYFQGNSAPDKSGLPSDRFSAERTGGSVSTLTIQRTQQEDSAVYLCASSLTGGLADEQFFGPGTRLTVL.

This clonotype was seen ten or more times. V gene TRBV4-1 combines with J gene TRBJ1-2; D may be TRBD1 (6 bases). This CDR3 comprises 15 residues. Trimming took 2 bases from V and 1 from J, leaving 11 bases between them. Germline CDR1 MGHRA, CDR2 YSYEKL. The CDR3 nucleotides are TGCGCCAGCAGCCAAAACGGACAGAGTAACTATGGCTACACCTTC. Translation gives CASSQNGQSNYGYTF.

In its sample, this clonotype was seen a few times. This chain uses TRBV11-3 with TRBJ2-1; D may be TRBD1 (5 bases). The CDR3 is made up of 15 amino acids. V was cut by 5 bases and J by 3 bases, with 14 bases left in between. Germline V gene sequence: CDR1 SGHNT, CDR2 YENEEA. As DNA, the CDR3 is TGTGCCAGCAGCCAGGCAGGACATCTCTACAATGAGCAGTTCTTC. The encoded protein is CASSQAGHLYNEQFF.

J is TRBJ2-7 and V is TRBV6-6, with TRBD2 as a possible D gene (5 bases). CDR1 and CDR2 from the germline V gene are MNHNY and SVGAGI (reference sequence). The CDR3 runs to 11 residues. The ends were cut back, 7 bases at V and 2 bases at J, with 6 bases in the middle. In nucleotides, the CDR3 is TGTGCCAGCACCGGGGCCTACGAGCAGTACTTC. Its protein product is CASTGAYEQYF.